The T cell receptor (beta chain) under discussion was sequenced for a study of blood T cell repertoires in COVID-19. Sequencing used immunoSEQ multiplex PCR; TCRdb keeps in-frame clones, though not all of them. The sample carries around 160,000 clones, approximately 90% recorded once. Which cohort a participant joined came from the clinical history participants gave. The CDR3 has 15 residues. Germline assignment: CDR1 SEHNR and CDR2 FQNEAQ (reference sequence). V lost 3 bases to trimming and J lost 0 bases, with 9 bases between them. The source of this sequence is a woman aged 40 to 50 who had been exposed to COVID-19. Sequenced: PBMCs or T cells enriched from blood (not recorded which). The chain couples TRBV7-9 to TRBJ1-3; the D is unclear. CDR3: CASSFGFSSGNTIYF. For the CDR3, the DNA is TGTGCCAGCAGCTTCGGGTTCTCCTCTGGAAACACCATATATTTT. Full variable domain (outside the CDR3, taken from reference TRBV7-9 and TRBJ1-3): DTGVSQNPRHKITKRGQNVTFRCDPISEHNRLYWYRQTLGQGPEFLTYFQNEAQLEKSRLLSDRFSAERPKGSFSTLEIQRTEQGDSAMYLCASSFGFSSGNTIYFGEGSWLTVV.